This T cell receptor (beta chain) is drawn from a study of OX40 agonist ivuxolimab in advanced cancers. About the study as a whole: Ivuxolimab, which targeted the costimulatory receptor OX40 (CD134), was an agonistic, fully human IgG2 monoclonal antibody. Intravenous ivuxolimab was administered to patients every 2 weeks at six dose levels: 0.01, 0.1, 0.3, 1.5, 3 and 10 mg/kg. Of the 50 to 55 dose-escalation patients, hepatocellular carcinoma was present in about 20, melanoma in approximately 15, renal cell carcinoma in 9 and head and neck cancer in 9. Peripheral TCRbeta sequencing was intended to test whether TCR sequence diversity was altered and clonal T-cell expansion was caused by ivuxolimab. Partial responses were achieved by three dose-escalation patients, of whom one had hepatocellular carcinoma and two had cutaneous melanoma. In the dose-escalation cohort, 65% to 90% of patients were male, and the mean age was roughly 60 years, with a range of about 23 to 80. Patients were allowed to have had prior anti-PD-1, anti-PD-L1 or anti-CTLA-4 therapy, and less than 45% of the dose-escalation patients had previously received checkpoint inhibitors. The monotherapy dose-escalation portion (N of about 50 patients) of the phase I ivuxolimab trial is reported in the paper. Paper-wide results and their limitations: Clonal expansion of both CD4+ and CD8+ blood T cells was observed from baseline to week 6 at doses 0.1 to 3.0 mg/kg. Low levels of normalized T-cell clonal expansion were also seen in some nonresponding patients. Which antigens the clonally expanded peripheral T cells were specific for was not determined. After ivuxolimab, more expanded clones were found on average in CD8+ T cells than in CD4+ T cells. Partial responders in the 0.1-3.0 mg/kg groups had among the lowest normalized peripheral clonal expansion, especially among CD8+ T cells.

In the case of this clone: Its antigen target is currently unknown. No base qualities exist here, and no much larger clone lies one base off it.

The trial excluded patients who had a history of autoimmune disease or were on systemic immunosuppression. Peripheral blood for TCR sequencing was collected from all dose cohorts at baseline, on cycle 4 day 1, and on cycle 7 day 1. Samples came from an open-label, multicenter, first-in-human phase I dose-escalation trial of ivuxolimab. Adults with locally advanced or metastatic melanoma, renal cell, hepatocellular, or head and neck squamous cell carcinoma were enrolled in the trial. CD4+ and CD8+ T cells were sorted separately from peripheral blood before TCR sequencing. As encoded in the germline V gene, CDR1 is SGHAT while CDR2 is FQNNGV. Including cysteine and phenylalanine, the CDR3 has 15 amino acids. CDR3 DNA is the only sequence kept; it has 45 bases, read in frame from the first base. Cut back by 2 bases and 2 bases, the V and J ends lie 13 bases apart. Genomic DNA was extracted from sorted cells for sequencing of the TCRbeta CDR3 region. The immunoSEQ Assay was used for sequencing of TCRbeta CDR3 regions. TCRdb stores this immuneACCESS table with in-frame sequences only. Part of the clones is absent; in the studies checked, under half of the shortfall reflects unresolved V genes, and no reason is known for the rest. A total of tens of thousands of clones appear in this sample, over 70% of them only once. Approximately 4.5% of the sample belongs to the ten largest clones.

Sequences were derived from CD4+ or CD8+ T cells sorted from blood, sampled in a trial of the OX40 agonist ivuxolimab. This receptor was taken from an adult with an advanced solid tumor such as melanoma, head and neck, liver or kidney cancer. The rearrangement combines TRBV11-2 with TRBJ2-7; the D segment is perhaps TRBD1 or TRBD2, each sharing 5 matched bases. The nucleotide sequence is given as TGTGCCAGCAGCTTAACCTCACCGGGACCCTACGAGCAGTACTTC. The resulting protein is CASSLTSPGPYEQYF.